This T cell receptor beta chain was identified during a study of control samples from healthy donors and cancer patients. The junction had 4 bases not matched to a gene; V was cut back by 4 bases and J by 0 bases. Germline assignment: CDR1 MRHNA and CDR2 SNTAGT. CDR3 length: 16 residues. Produced via immunoSEQ multiplex PCR; TCRdb's table is partial and in-frame only. The data hold about 120,000 clones, with 90% to 95% observed a single time. The chain uses TRBV6-4 and TRBJ2-1; 9 bases map to TRBD2. The receptor was isolated from a man aged 50 to 60 with head and neck cancer. Sequencing was carried out using PBMCs. The CDR3 sequence is CASSGTSVSSYNEQFF. The DNA of the CDR3 is TGTGCCAGCAGTGGGACTAGCGTAAGCTCCTACAATGAGCAGTTCTTC.